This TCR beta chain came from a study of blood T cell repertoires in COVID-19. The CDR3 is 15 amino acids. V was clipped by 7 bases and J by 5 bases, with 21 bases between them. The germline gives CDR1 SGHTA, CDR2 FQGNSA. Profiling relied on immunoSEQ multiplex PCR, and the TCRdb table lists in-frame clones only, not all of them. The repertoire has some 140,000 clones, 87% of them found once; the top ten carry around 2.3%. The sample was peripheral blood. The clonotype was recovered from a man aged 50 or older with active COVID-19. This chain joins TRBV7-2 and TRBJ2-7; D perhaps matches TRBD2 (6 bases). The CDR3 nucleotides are TGTGCCAGCACCCCGCCCCTGGCGGGACGGCACGAGCAGTACTTC. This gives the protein CASTPPLAGRHEQYF.